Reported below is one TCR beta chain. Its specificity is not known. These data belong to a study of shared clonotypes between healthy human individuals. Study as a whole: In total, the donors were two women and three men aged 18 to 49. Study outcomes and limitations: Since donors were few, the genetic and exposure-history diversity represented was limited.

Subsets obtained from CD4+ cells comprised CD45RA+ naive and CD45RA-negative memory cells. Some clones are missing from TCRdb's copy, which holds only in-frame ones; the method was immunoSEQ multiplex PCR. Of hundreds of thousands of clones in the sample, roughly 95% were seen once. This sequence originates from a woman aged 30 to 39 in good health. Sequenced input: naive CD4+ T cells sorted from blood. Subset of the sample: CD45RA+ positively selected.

The CDR3 nucleotides read TGCGCCAGCAGCTTGGGGACAGAAGGGCGGACCAAAAACATTCAGTACTTC. Amino acids: CASSLGTEGRTKNIQYF. The J gene is TRBJ2-4, the V gene TRBV5-1, with D possibly matching TRBD1 (6 bases). There are 17 residues in the CDR3. V gave up 0 bases and J gave up 2 bases, with 15 bases separating them. Germline CDR1 and CDR2: SGHRS and YFSETQ.